One and the same sample provided the 17 T cell receptor beta chains below, sequenced in a study of monozygotic twins with inflammatory bowel disease. TCRdb re-called the 5' RACE reads; every CDR3 protein appears as one record, without DNA. Here the sample table reports about 160,000 distinct CDR3 sequences. The sequenced sample consisted of blood. These receptors were collected from a human donor with ulcerative colitis or Crohn's disease, or a healthy co-twin of an affected twin (not recorded which).

The chain has TRBV11-2 and TRBJ2-5; the TCRdb call, TRBD1, lacks DNA for checking. Germline V lookup: CDR1 SGHAT, CDR2 FQNNGV. This CDR3 region has 15 residues. The CDR3 sequence: CASSLAGTEVETQYF.

The chain employs TRBV28 and TRBJ2-5; TCRdb reports TRBD1, a call that lacks DNA to check it against. Per germline, CDR1 MDHEN and CDR2 SYDVKM. This CDR3 spans 15 amino acids. The CDR3 sequence is CATLGDRARGETQYF.

V and J are TRBV28 and TRBJ1-1; lacking DNA, the TRBD1 call made by TCRdb goes unchecked. In germline, CDR1 is MDHEN, CDR2 SYDVKM. CDR3 size: 15 residues. CDR3 residues: CASSYVGAGKTEAFF. The variable domain in full, with the rest retrieved from reference TRBV28 and TRBJ1-1, is DVKVTQSSRYLVKRTGEKVFLECVQDMDHENMFWYRQDPGLGLRLIYFSYDVKMKEKGDIPEGYSVSREKKERFSLILESASTNQTSMYLCASSYVGAGKTEAFFGQGTRLTVV.

J is TRBJ2-1 and V is TRBV3-1; checking the TCRdb D call of TRBD1 is not possible without DNA. The CDR3 is 16 amino acids. From germline, CDR1 is LGHDT and CDR2 YNNKEL (reference sequence). Here the CDR3 reads CASSPSQGVSYNEQFF.

The CDR3 is CASSPPPPNTEAFF. The chain carries TRBV7-9 and TRBJ1-1; checking the TCRdb D call of TRBD1 is not possible without DNA. Looked up from germline, CDR1 is SEHNR and CDR2 is FQNEAQ (reference sequence). This CDR3 comprises 14 residues.

The V call is TRBV7-6, the J call TRBJ1-1; with no DNA, the TCRdb D assignment of TRBD1 cannot be verified. Germline V lookup: CDR1 SGHVS, CDR2 FNYEAQ. This CDR3 is 13 amino acids long. The CDR3 sequence is CASSTDRGTEAFF.

The chain uses TRBV20-1 and TRBJ1-1. Germline V gene lookup returns CDR1 DFQATT and CDR2 SNEGSKA (reference sequence). CDR3 length: 16 amino acids. This chain's CDR3 is CSARDQGRLNLAEAFF.

The J gene is TRBJ2-7, the V gene TRBV19; TCRdb calls TRBD1, which cannot be checked without DNA. Germline V gene lookup returns CDR1 LNHDA and CDR2 SQIVND (reference sequence). The CDR3 has 12 residues. The CDR3 loop reads CASSVSRGEQYF.

V usage is TRBV7-2 and J usage is TRBJ2-5; the D gene TCRdb calls, TRBD2, cannot be checked with no DNA. Germline CDR1 SGHTA, CDR2 FQGNSA. The CDR3 is 14 amino acids. This CDR3 is CASRIAGGQEAQYF.

The chain recombines TRBV20-1 with TRBJ2-7; TCRdb calls TRBD1, which cannot be checked without DNA. The CDR3 consists of 12 residues. Germline assignment: CDR1 DFQATT and CDR2 SNEGSKA (reference sequence). The CDR3: CSARWQGREQYF.

This chain connects TRBV6-5 to TRBJ1-6. There are 17 residues in the CDR3. Germline V gene sequence: CDR1 MNHEY, CDR2 SVGAGI. CDR3 amino acids: CASSYSGRSSYNSPFHF.

The J gene is TRBJ2-5, the V gene TRBV20-1; lacking DNA, the TRBD2 call made by TCRdb goes unchecked. Germline values: CDR1 DFQATT, CDR2 SNEGSKA (reference sequence). CDR3 size: 13 residues. The CDR3 is CSARPDGRETQYF.

The rearrangement uses TRBV7-9 and TRBJ2-7; TCRdb's D call, TRBD1, is unchecked because there is no DNA. Germline CDR1 SEHNR, CDR2 FQNEAQ (reference sequence). The CDR3 extends over 17 amino acids. The chain's CDR3 is CASSPLSRDRVSYEQYF.

The CDR3 loop reads CASSRQAPNTEAFF. The genes are TRBV7-9 and TRBJ1-1; TCRdb returns TRBD1, unconfirmable since there is no DNA. Germline V gene sequence: CDR1 SEHNR, CDR2 FQNEAQ (reference sequence). The CDR3 covers 14 residues.

The CDR3 protein is CASSERDNLGNQPQHF. The J gene is TRBJ1-5, the V gene TRBV5-8; the TCRdb D gene call, TRBD1, has no DNA to confirm it. This CDR3 spans 16 amino acids. Germline lookup yields CDR1 SGHTS and CDR2 YDEGEE. Together with reference TRBV5-8 and TRBJ1-5, the CDR3 gives the full variable domain: EAGVTQSPTHLIKTRGQQATLRCSPISGHTSVYWYQQALGLGLQFLLWYDEGEERNRGNFPPRFSGRQFPNYSSELNVNALELEDSALYLCASSERDNLGNQPQHFGDGTRLSIL.

V and J are TRBV6-2 or TRBV6-3 and TRBJ1-4; TCRdb's D call of TRBD1 is untestable without DNA. Germline V lookup: CDR1 MNHEY, CDR2 SVGEGT. This CDR3 has 17 residues. This CDR3 is CASSLRRAGSGNEKLFF.

The V call is TRBV14, the J call TRBJ1-4; TCRdb returns TRBD1, unconfirmable since there is no DNA. Germline-derived CDR1 and CDR2 are SGHDN and FVKESK. The CDR3 is 17 amino acids. CDR3 loop: CASSQEWWTATNEKLFF.